These T cell receptor beta chains were read from a single sample in a study of T-cell reconstitution after alpha-beta-depleted transplantation in children. TCRdb reprocessed the PCR reads via MiXCR and lists one record per CDR3 protein. The sample includes about 360,000 distinct CDR3 sequences, 13% seen only once; the top ten take around 4.1%. The source material was PBMCs, sampled from the stem cell graft. All receptors come from a human donor who donated a stem cell graft to a child with Fanconi anemia. Both conserved end residues are part of each CDR3. The order of the fields is V gene, J gene, CDR3 protein.

>TRBV5-1|TRBJ1-1
CASSAYVSAEAFF
>TRBV7-8|TRBJ2-1
CASSLDSSNEQFF
>TRBV6-5|TRBJ1-5
CASSYLAGGDQPQHF
>TRBV9|TRBJ2-2
CASTLGLAGGGTGELFF
>TRBV20-1|TRBJ1-5
CSAPTQGQPQHF
>TRBV30|TRBJ1-1
CAWSVQGGNTEAFF
>TRBV6-5|TRBJ2-3
CASHSDSTDTQYF
>TRBV20-1|TRBJ2-1
CSARPSSGGAHDYNEQFF
>TRBV20-1|TRBJ1-1
CSVKNGQHTEAFF
>TRBV20-1|TRBJ2-7
CSASRGQGLPYEQYF
>TRBV12-3/TRBV12-4|TRBJ2-2
CASSLWGRNTGELFF
>TRBV7-8|TRBJ2-3
CASSSRPRGTDTQYF
>TRBV20-1|TRBJ2-3
CSARDSGHTDTQYF
>TRBV19|TRBJ2-3
CASRGADSTDTQYF
>TRBV7-2|TRBJ1-5
CASSLGQGANQPQHF
>TRBV5-1|TRBJ2-2
CASSLPGGDTGELFF
>TRBV27|TRBJ1-1
CASSLGGTLGFAFF
>TRBV5-1|TRBJ2-5
CASSLQFWADQGETQYF
>TRBV4-3|TRBJ2-3
CASSQEPSSTQYF
>TRBV10-3|TRBJ2-6
CAISESQSGANVLTF
>TRBV28|TRBJ2-5
CASSLGTRTQETQYF
>TRBV15|TRBJ2-2
CATSRDRAGGPGELFF
>TRBV2|TRBJ1-1
CASKREGGAEAFF
>TRBV5-1|TRBJ2-3
CASISGGAISTDTQYF
>TRBV30|TRBJ1-1
CAWIIHGTGMYTEAFF
>TRBV28|TRBJ2-3
CASNPLGGSSTDTQYF
>TRBV4-2|TRBJ1-1
CASSPRAPSGDTEAFF
>TRBV20-1|TRBJ2-3
CSATGGGDTQYF
>TRBV10-3|TRBJ2-2
CAISTDTGELFF
>TRBV12-3/TRBV12-4|TRBJ2-5
CASSWTQETQYF
>TRBV7-2|TRBJ2-5
CASSNRAGGAETQYF
>TRBV5-6|TRBJ1-5
CASSRRQEGNQPQHF
>TRBV12-3/TRBV12-4|TRBJ2-7
CASSLQGYEQYF
>TRBV27|TRBJ2-1
CASSLRGGIYNEQFF
>TRBV5-5|TRBJ2-2
CASTTHTGELFF
>TRBV10-1|TRBJ1-5
CASSELRGLNQPQHF
>TRBV10-3|TRBJ2-7
CAISERGAGDYEQYF
>TRBV7-6|TRBJ2-2
CASSLGSTGELFF
>TRBV2|TRBJ1-1
CASSVLGGWETEAFF
>TRBV2|TRBJ2-7
CASSPTRASYEQYF
>TRBV18|TRBJ2-5
CASSPRDRQETQYF
>TRBV5-1|TRBJ2-5
CASSLELDDGTQYF
>TRBV6-1|TRBJ1-4
CASKGVSRDEKLFF
>TRBV10-3|TRBJ2-2
CAISEPSESGELFF
>TRBV20-1|TRBJ1-4
CSASIRDSPEKLFF
>TRBV11-2|TRBJ2-7
CASSLFLGRRNYEQYF
>TRBV12-3/TRBV12-4|TRBJ1-1
CASRGEGVNTEAFF
>TRBV28|TRBJ1-2
CASSPVGRVENYGYTF
>TRBV10-3|TRBJ1-2
CASQRQGADGYTF
>TRBV12-3/TRBV12-4|TRBJ2-5
CASSRRGQETQYF
>TRBV28|TRBJ2-1
CASSQPGLVSNEQFF
>TRBV7-8|TRBJ1-4
CASSFDRGYNEKLFF
>TRBV3-1|TRBJ2-1
CASSLTGLAGDSNNEQFF